This T cell receptor (beta chain) was captured by sequencing in a study of molecular identifiers for immune sequencing clone quantification (dated by TCRdb to 2017 to 2018). Turning to the overall study: For a replicate experiment, the RNA from either about 20,000 or 100,000 naive CD8 T cells was divided into five aliquots, and four of those aliquots went on to sequencing. This methods study benchmarked molecular-identifier clustering-based TCR repertoire sequencing (MIDCIRS) and TCR RNA copy counting, using CD8 T cells to do so.

Ten or more counts support this clonotype. Its antigen is not yet known. No base quality values were provided; no much bigger clone lies one nucleotide off. Overall study outcomes, separate from this receptor: When barcode sub-clustering was not used, chimeric consensus sequences inflated TCR diversity, with chimeras reaching as high as 47%. In CMV-specific effector cells, over 99% of molecules were held by clones above 20 RNA copies, whereas under 1% of molecules were held by such clones in naive cells. Highly expanded clone sizes could be underestimated because identical TCR molecules may share a barcode. The naive libraries included spiked-in Jurkat TCR RNA (10 copies' worth), and this Jurkat TCR RNA is not part of the donor repertoire. Modeling estimated about three recovered TCR RNA copies per cell, compared with about 10 by digital PCR, which implies roughly 29% capture efficiency. A single cell's worth of spiked-in Jurkat TCR RNA was reported detectable even among one million naive CD8 T cells.

Library preparation was by PCR. Sequencing was performed on an Illumina HiSeq 4000. Bulk TCR libraries were prepared as previously described, using TCR primers listed in Table S5. Purification of total RNA was performed with the Qiagen AllPrep DNA/RNA kit. Reads from multiple sequencing runs of the same library were pooled before analysis. The study's processing was this. Reads were retained only if their TCR constant sequence matched exactly, and those retained reads were trimmed to 150 nt and grouped according to their 12-nt molecular barcodes. Reads inside each barcode group were sub-clustered using a 15% Levenshtein threshold, and a quality-weighted consensus sequence was constructed for each RNA molecule. Non-functional sequences were discarded, and so were lower-count sequences lying one edit away from another sequence. Barcode sub-clusters with fewer than 20% of the maximum read count were removed, based on fitting two negative binomial distributions. In-frame beta chains were kept once TCRdb had trimmed the public reads at Q25 with fastp and called clones with MiXCR. Rows are combined by CDR3 protein, so each entry shows the most common genes and DNA. The V and J calls and clone size are TCRdb's, not the authors'. A total of about 70,000 distinct CDR3 sequences appear in this sample, over 15% of them only once. The ten largest clones take up roughly 1.5% of the sample.

Libraries of naive CD8 T cells were generated from roughly 18,000 to 920,000 sorted cells, with 10%, 30% or 50% of the purified RNA used. Naive CD8 T cells were FACS-sorted as CD8+CD4-CCR7+CD45RA+ on a BD FACSAria II into RLT Plus buffer. Nine to eleven TCR copies' worth of Jurkat RNA were spiked into about 19,000-1,100,000 naive CD8 T cell samples to test detection sensitivity. Enrichment of CD8 T cells was done with RosetteSep CD8+ T Cell Enrichment Cocktail plus Ficoll-Paque, and ACK red cell lysis came afterward. V is clipped by 0 bases and J by 8 bases, and the sequence between their germline boundaries is 14 bases long. The germline V gene sets CDR1 to SQVTM and CDR2 to ANQGSEA. Including cysteine and phenylalanine, the CDR3 has 14 amino acids. Only the CDR3 region is kept as DNA, spanning 42 bases read in frame from base 1.

The TCR was taken from a human donor in good health. Some libraries in this study had Jurkat cell RNA spiked in. The source material was naive CD8+ T cells from blood, with Jurkat cell RNA spiked in. Interpreted using the paper, the cell subset or site label stands for: FACS-sorted CD8+CD4-CCR7+CD45RA+ naive T cells. The chain couples TRBV29-1 to TRBJ2-1; the D region is possibly TRBD1 or TRBD2, each matching across 6 bases. The sequence in DNA is TGCAGCGTTGAAGATTGGGGGGCAGGCGATGAGCAGTTCTTC. Translated, this gives CSVEDWGAGDEQFF.